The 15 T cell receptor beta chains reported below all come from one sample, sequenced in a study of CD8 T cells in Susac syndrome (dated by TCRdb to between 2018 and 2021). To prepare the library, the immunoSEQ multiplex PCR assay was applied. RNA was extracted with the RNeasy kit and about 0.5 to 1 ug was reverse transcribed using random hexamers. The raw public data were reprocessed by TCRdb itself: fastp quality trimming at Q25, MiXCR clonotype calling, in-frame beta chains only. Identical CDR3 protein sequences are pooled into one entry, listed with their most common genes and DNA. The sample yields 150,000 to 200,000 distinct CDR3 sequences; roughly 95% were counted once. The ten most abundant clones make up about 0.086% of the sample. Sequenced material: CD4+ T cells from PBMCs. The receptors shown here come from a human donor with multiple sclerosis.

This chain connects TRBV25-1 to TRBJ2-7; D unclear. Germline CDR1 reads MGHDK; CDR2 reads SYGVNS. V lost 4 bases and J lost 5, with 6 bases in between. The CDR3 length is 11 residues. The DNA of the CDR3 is TGTGCCAGCAGTGCCTACAACGAGCAGTACTTC. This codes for CASSAYNEQYF.

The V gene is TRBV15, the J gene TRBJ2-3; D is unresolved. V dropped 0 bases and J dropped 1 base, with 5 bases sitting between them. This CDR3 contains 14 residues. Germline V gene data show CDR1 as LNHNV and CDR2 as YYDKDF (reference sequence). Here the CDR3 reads CATSRDRRTDTQYF. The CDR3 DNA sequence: TGTGCCACCAGCAGAGATAGGCGCACAGATACGCAGTATTTT.

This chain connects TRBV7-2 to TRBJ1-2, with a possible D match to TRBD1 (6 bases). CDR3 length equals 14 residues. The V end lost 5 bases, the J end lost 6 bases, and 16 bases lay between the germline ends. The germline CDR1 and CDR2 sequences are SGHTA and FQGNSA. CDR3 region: CASSLVGTPNGYTF. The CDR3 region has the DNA TGTGCCAGCAGCCTAGTGGGGACACCGAATGGCTACACCTTC.

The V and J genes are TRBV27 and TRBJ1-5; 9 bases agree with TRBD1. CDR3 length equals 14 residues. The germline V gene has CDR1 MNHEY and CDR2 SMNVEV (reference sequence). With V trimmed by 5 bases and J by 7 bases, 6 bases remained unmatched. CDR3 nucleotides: TGTGCCAGCAGTCTCGGGACAGGGAAGCAGCCCCAGCATTTT. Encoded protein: CASSLGTGKQPQHF.

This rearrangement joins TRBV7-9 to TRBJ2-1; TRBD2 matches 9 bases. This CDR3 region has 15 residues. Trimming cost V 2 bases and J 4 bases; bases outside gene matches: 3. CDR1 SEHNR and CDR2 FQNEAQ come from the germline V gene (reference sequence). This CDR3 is CASSLIAGDYNEQFF. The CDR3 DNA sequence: TGTGCCAGCAGCTTAATAGCGGGAGATTACAATGAGCAGTTCTTC.

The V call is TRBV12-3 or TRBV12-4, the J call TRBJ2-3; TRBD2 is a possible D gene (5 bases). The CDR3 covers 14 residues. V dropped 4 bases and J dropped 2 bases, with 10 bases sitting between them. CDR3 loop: CASSSSGFTDTQYF. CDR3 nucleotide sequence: TGTGCCAGCAGTTCCTCGGGGTTCACAGATACGCAGTATTTT.

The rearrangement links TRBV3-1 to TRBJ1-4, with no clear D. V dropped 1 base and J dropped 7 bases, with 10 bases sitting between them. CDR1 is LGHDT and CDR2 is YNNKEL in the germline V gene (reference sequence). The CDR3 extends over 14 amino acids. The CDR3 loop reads CASSQGNGGEKLFF. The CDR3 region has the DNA TGTGCCAGCAGCCAAGGAAACGGCGGTGAAAAACTGTTTTTT.

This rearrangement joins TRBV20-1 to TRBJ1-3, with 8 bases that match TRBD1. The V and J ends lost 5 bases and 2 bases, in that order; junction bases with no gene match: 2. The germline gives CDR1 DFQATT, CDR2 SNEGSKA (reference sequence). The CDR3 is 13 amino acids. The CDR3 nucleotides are TGCAGTGCTCCACAGGGGGCTGGAAACACCATATATTTT. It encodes CSAPQGAGNTIYF.

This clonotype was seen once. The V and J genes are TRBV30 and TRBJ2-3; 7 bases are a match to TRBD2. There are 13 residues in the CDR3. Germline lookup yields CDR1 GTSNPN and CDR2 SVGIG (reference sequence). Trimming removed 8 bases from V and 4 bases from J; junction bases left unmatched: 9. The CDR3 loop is CARAAGVADTQYF. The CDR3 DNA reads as TGTGCCCGAGCGGCGGGAGTCGCAGATACGCAGTATTTT. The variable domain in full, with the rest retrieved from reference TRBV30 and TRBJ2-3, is SQTIHQWPATLVQPVGSPLSLECTVEGTSNPNLYWYRQAAGRGLQLLFYSVGIGQISSEVPQNLSASRPQDRQFILSSKKLLLSDSGFYLCARAAGVADTQYFGPGTRLTVL.

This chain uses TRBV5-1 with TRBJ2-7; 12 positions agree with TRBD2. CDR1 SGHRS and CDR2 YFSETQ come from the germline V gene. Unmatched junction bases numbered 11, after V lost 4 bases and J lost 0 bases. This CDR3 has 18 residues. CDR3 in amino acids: CASSGGTSGPLSSYEQYF. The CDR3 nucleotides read TGCGCCAGCAGCGGAGGGACTAGCGGGCCTCTCAGCTCCTACGAGCAGTACTTC.

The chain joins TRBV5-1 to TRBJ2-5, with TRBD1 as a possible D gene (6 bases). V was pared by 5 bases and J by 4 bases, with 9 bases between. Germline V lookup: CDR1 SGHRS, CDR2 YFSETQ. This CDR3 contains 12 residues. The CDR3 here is CASRQGTETQYF. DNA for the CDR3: TGCGCCAGCAGACAGGGCACAGAGACCCAGTACTTC.

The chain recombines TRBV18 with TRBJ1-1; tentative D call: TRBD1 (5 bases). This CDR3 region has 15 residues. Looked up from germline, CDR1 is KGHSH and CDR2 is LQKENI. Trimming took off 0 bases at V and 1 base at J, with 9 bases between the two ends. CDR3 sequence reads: CASSPPHRSNTEAFF. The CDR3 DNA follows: TGTGCCAGCTCACCACCACACAGGTCGAACACTGAAGCTTTCTTT. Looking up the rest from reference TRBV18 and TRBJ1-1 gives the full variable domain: NAGVMQNPRHLVRRRGQEARLRCSPMKGHSHVYWYRQLPEEGLKFMVYLQKENIIDESGMPKERFSAEFPKEGPSILRIQQVVRGDSAAYFCASSPPHRSNTEAFFGQGTRLTVV.

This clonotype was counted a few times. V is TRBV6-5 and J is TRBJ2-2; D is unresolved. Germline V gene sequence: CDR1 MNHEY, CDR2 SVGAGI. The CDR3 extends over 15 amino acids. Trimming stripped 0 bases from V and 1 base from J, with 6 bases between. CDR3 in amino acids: CASSYSRLNTGELFF. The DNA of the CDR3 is TGTGCCAGCAGTTACTCGAGGTTGAACACCGGGGAGCTGTTTTTT.

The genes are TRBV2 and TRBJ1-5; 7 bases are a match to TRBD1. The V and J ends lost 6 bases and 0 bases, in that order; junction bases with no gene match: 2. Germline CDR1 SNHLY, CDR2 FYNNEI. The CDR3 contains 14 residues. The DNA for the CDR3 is TGTGCCAGCAGCGGACAGGTTAGCAATCAGCCCCAGCATTTT. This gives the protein CASSGQVSNQPQHF.

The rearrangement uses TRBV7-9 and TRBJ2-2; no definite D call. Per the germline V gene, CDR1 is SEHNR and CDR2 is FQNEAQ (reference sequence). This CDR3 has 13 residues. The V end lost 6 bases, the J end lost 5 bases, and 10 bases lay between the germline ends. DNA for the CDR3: TGTGCCAGCAGGCTCTTCGAGACCGGGGAGCTGTTTTTT. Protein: CASRLFETGELFF.